This TCR beta chain is drawn from a study of blood T cell repertoires in COVID-19. Study-wide context: Samples came from the United States, Italy and Spain, spanning acute and convalescent COVID-19. PBMCs, B-cell-depleted T cells, or T cells provided the cDNA or gDNA that made up the material.

The CDR3 length is 16 residues. V lost 6 bases, J lost 0 bases, and 6 bases stayed unmatched. Germline V gives CDR1 KGHSH, CDR2 LQKENI. Per the authors' pipeline: Quantification of nucleated cells was approximated via reference gene primer amplification. Clones were sequenced by immunoSEQ multiplex PCR, and TCRdb holds only the in-frame ones, with some missing. The D gene and trimming were derived from the DNA, and the V and J assignments and clone size from that table. The table lists about 150,000 clones, 75% to 85% of them singletons. This TCR derives from a man between 60 and 75 years old with active or convalescent COVID-19. What was sequenced was peripheral blood. This chain links TRBV18 with TRBJ2-7, with TRBD1 matching 12 bases. CDR3 amino acids: CASSSGTGGNSYEQYF. The DNA of the CDR3 is TGTGCCAGCTCGTCCGGGACAGGGGGCAACTCCTACGAGCAGTACTTC.